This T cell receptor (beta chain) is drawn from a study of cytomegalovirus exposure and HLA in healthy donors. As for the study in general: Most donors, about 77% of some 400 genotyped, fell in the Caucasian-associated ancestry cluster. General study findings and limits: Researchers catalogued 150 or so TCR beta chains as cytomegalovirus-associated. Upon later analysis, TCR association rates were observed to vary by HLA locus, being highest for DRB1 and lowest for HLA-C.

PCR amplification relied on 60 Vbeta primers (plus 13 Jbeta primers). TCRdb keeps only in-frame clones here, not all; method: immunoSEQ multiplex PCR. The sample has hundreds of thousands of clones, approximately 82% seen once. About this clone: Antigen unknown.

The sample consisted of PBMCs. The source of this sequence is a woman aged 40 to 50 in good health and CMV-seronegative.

The CDR3 DNA sequence: TGCGCCAGCAGCACCCGGGACAGGGCTTACACCGGGGAGCTGTTTTTT. This gives the protein CASSTRDRAYTGELFF. The chain links TRBV5-1 to TRBJ2-2; 9 bases align to TRBD1. The CDR3 is made up of 16 amino acids. Germline V gene lookup returns CDR1 SGHRS and CDR2 YFSETQ. Unmatched junction bases numbered 7, after V lost 4 bases and J lost 3 bases.